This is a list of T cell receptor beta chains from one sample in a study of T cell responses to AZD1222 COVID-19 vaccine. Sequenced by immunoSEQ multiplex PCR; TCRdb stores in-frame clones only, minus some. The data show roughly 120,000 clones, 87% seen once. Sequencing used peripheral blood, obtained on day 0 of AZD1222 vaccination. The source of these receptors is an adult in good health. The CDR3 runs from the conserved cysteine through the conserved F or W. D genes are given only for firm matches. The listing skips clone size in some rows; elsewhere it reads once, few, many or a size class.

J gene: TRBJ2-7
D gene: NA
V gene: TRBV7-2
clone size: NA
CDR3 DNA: TGTGCCAGCAGCCCGGACGGTTACGAAGTCTACGAGCAGTACTTC
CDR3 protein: CASSPDGYEVYEQYF

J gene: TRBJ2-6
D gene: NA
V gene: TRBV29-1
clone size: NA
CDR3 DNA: TGCAGCGCAAGCCTCGGTCCCCGGGCCAACGTCCTGACTTTC
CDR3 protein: CSASLGPRANVLTF

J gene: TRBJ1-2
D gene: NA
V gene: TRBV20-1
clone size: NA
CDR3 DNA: TGCAGTGCTGGGGGGAACTATGGCTACACCTTC
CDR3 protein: CSAGGNYGYTF

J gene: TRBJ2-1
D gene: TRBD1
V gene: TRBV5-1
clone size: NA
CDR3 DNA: TGCGCCAGCAGCTTCAGACAGGGTGGGTACAATGAGCAGTTCTTC
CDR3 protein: CASSFRQGGYNEQFF

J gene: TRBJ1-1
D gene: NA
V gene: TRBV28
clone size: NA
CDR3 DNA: TGTGCCAGTATAGGCGGTAAATACACTGAAGCTTTCTTT
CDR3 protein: CASIGGKYTEAFF

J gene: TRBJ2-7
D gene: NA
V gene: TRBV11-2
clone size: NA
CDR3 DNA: TGTGCCAGCAGCTTAGATCCGGACGGTGCCTACGAGCAGTACTTC
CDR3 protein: CASSLDPDGAYEQYF

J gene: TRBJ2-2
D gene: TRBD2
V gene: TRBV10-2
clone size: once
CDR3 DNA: TGCGCCAGCAGAGGGGTTGGGGCTAGCGGAAATCAGAACACCGGGGAGCTGTTTTTT
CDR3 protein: CASRGVGASGNQNTGELFF

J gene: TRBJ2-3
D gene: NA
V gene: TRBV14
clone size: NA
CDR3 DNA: TGTGCCAGCAGCCAATACACCGGATCCACAGATACGCAGTATTTT
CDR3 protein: CASSQYTGSTDTQYF

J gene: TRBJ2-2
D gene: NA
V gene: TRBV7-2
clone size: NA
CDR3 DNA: TGTGCCAGCAGCCCTCGGACCGGTCGGTCCGGGGAGCTGTTTTTT
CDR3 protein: CASSPRTGRSGELFF

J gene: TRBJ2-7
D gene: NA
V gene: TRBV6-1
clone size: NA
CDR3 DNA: TGTGCCAGCAGTGAACGTCAGGGGATAAACGAGCAGTACTTC
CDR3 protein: CASSERQGINEQYF

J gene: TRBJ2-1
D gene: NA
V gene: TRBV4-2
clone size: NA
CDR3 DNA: TGTGCCAGCAGCCAAGAATACTCGCCTTCCTACAATGAGCAGTTCTTC
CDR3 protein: CASSQEYSPSYNEQFF

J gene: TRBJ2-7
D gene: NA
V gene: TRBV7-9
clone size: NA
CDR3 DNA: TGTGCCAGCAGCTTTGGTCTCGAGCAGTACTTC
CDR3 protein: CASSFGLEQYF

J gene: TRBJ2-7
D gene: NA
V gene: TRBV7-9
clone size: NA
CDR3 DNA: TGTGCCAGCAGCCCAGGGGGGGGATACGAGCAGTACTTC
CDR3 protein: CASSPGGGYEQYF

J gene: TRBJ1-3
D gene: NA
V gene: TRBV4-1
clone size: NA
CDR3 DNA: TGCGCCAGCAGCCCGGGAAGATCTCACAGGGCTGGAAACACCATATATTTT
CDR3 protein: CASSPGRSHRAGNTIYF

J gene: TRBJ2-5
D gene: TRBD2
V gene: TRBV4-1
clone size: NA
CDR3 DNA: TGCGCCAGCAGCCCGCGACTAGCGGGGGGGCAAGAGACCCAGTACTTC
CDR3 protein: CASSPRLAGGQETQYF

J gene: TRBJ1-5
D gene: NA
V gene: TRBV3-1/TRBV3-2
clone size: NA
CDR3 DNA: TGTGCCAGCAGCCAAACTAGAAATCAGCCCCAGCATTTT
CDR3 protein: CASSQTRNQPQHF

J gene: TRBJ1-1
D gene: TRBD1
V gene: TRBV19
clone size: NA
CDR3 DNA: TGTGCCAGTAGTATCCAGGGGGTGAACACTGAAGCTTTCTTT
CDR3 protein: CASSIQGVNTEAFF

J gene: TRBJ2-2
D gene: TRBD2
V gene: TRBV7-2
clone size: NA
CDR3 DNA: TGTGCCAGCAGCTTAACTAGCGGGAGCCTGGGGTACACCGGGGAGCTGTTTTTT
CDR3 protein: CASSLTSGSLGYTGELFF

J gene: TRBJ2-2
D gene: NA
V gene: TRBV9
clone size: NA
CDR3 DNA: TGTGCCAGCGGATGGGCCACCGGGGAGCTGTTTTTT
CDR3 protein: CASGWATGELFF

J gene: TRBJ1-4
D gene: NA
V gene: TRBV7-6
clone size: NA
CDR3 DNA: TGTGCCAGCAGCCCCCAGCAGGGCCGAGGGGAAAAACTGTTTTTT
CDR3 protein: CASSPQQGRGEKLFF

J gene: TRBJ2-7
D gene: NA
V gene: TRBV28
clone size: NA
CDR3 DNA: TGTGCCAGCAGTCCCGGGGGGCAGGCAGGGCACGAGCAGTACTTC
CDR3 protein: CASSPGGQAGHEQYF

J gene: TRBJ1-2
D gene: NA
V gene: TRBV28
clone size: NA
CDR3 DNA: TGTGCCAGCACCTTCCTATCAGGGGTAAAGGGCTACACCTTC
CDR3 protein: CASTFLSGVKGYTF

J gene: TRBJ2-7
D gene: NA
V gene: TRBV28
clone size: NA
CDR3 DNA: TGTGCCAGCAGTTTATGGGGGCGGGAGCAGTACTTC
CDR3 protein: CASSLWGREQYF

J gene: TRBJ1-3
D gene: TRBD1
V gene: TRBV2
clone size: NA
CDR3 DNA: TGTGCCAGCAGTCGACAGGGGACGATCTCTGGAAACACCATATATTTT
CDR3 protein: CASSRQGTISGNTIYF

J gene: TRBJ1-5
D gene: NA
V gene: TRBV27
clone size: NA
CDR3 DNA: TGTGCCAGCAGTGCGATAGACCACTTCAATCAGCCCCAGCATTTT
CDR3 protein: CASSAIDHFNQPQHF

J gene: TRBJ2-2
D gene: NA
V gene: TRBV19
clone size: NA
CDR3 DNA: TGTGCCAGTAGTATAGTTGTGGGCAGGGGAGTAAGGAACACCGGGGAGCTGTTTTTT
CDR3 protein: CASSIVVGRGVRNTGELFF

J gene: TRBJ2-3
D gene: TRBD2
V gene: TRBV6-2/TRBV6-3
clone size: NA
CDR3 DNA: TGTGCCAGCAGCGCTAGCGGGAGCGGGGCAGATACGCAGTATTTT
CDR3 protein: CASSASGSGADTQYF

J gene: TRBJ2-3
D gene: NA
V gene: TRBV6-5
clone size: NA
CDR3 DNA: TGTGCCACCTCCGGGGGTAGAGATACGCAGTATTTT
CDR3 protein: CATSGGRDTQYF

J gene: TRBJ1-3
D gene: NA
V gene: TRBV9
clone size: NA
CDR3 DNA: TGTGCCAGCAGCGTACGCGACGGCTCTGGAAACACCATATATTTT
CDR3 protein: CASSVRDGSGNTIYF

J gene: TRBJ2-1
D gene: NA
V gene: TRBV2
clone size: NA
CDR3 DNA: TGTGCCAGCAGTGCTCAAGGCCCCAGCTCCTACAATGAGCAGTTCTTC
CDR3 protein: CASSAQGPSSYNEQFF

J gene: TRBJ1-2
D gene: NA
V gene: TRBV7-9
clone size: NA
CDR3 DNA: TGTGCCAGCAGCCCTAAGCTAGGGACCTATGGCTACACCTTC
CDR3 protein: CASSPKLGTYGYTF

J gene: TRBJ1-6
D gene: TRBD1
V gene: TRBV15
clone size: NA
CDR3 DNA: TGTGCCACCAGCAGGGGGACAGGGGGGTCACCCCTCCACTTT
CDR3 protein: CATSRGTGGSPLHF

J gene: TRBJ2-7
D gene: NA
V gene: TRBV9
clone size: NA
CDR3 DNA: TGTGCCAGCAGCGTAGCAGGGGTAGACGAGCAGTACTTC
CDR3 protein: CASSVAGVDEQYF

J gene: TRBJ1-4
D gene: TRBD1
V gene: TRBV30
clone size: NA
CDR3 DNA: TGTGCCTGGAGTCCAACGGACAGGGGGTTTGAAAAACTGTTTTTT
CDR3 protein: CAWSPTDRGFEKLFF

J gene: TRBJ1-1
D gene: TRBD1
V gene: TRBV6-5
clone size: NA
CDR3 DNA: TGTGCCAGCAGTCGGGACAGGGTTTCTGAAGCTTTCTTT
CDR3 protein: CASSRDRVSEAFF

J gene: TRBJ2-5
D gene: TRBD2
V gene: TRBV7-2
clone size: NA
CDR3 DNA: TGTGCCAGCAGCTTGCTTGGCGGGGGGCTCCAAGAGACCCAGTACTTC
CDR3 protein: CASSLLGGGLQETQYF

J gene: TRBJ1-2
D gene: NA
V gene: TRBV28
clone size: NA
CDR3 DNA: TGTGCCAGCAGCCCAAATAGGGGCGGCTACACCTTC
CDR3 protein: CASSPNRGGYTF

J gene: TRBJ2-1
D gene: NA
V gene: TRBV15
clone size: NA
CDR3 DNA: TGTGCCACCCATAGCGGAAACCTCTACAATGAGCAGTTCTTC
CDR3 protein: CATHSGNLYNEQFF

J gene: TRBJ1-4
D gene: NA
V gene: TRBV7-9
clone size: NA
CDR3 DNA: TGTGCCAGCAGCTTAGGTCAGGCTAATGAAAAACTGTTTTTT
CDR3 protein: CASSLGQANEKLFF

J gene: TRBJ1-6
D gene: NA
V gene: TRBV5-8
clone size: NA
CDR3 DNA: TGTGCCAGCAGCACTGACAAGACTAGCTCCTATAATTCACCCCTCCACTTT
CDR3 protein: CASSTDKTSSYNSPLHF